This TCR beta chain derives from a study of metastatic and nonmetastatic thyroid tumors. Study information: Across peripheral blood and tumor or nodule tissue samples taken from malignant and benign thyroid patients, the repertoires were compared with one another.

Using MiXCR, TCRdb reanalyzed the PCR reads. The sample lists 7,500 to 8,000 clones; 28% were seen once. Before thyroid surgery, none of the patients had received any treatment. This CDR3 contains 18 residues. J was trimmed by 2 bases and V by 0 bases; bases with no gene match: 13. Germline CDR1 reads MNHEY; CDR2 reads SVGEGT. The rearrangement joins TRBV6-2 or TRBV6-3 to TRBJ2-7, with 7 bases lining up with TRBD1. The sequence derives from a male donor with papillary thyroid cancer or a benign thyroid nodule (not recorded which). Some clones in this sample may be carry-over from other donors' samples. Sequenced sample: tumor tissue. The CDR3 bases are TGTGCCAGCAGTTACTCCCCGACAGGGCTGACTTTCACCTACGAGCAGTACTTC. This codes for CASSYSPTGLTFTYEQYF.